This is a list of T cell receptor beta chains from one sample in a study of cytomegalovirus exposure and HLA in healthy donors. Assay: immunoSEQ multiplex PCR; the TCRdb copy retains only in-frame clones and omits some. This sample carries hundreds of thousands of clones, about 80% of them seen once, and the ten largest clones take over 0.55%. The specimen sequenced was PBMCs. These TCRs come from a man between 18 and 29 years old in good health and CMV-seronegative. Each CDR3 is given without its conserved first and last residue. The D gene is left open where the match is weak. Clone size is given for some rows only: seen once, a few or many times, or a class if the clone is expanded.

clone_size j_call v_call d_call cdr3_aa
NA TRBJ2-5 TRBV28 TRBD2 ASSPSIAGGD
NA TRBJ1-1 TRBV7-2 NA ASSLGPPGGNTEAF
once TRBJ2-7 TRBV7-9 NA ASSFGDSGEQY
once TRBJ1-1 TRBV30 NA AWSVQTSGTEAF
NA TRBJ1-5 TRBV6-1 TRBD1 ASNSGTGGNQPQH
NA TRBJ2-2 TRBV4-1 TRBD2 ASSHPTLAANTGELF
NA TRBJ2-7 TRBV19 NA ASSIQGSYYEQY
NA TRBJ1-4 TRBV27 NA ASSLEGVTNEKLF
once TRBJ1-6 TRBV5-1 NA ASSPGDSYNSPLH
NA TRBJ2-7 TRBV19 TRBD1 ASSLTGVGNEQY
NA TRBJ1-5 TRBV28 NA ASSFRKVGQYSNQPQH
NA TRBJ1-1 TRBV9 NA ASSVGGMNTEAF
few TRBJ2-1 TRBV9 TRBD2 ASSVGGLGREGLDEQF
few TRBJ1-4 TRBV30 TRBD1 AWTRDRNNEKLF
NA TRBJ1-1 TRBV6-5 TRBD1 ASRLKDRLNTEAF
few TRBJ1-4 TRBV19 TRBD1 ASSSDRGNEKLF
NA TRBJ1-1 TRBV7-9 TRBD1 ASRSTRQGNTEAF
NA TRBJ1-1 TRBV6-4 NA ASSLEGNTEAF
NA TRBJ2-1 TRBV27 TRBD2 ASSLLAGGIYNEQF
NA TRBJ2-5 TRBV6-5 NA ASSYSNSPGETQH
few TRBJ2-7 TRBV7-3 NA ASSSNQGYEQY
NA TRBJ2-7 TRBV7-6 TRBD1 ASSLAQGARYEQY
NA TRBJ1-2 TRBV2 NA ASSGGTIYGYT
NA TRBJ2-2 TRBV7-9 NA ASSPRQLTGELF
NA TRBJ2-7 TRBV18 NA ASTRSNSYEQY
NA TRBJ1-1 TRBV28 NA ASRTLTEAF
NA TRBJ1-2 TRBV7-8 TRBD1 ASLGQGNYGYT
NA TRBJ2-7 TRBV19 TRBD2 ASSMGGSTYEQY
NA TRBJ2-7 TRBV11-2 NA ASSLSGPQY
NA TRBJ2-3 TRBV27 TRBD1 ASSLSGQGDTQY
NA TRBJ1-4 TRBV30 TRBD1 AWSQGATNEKLF
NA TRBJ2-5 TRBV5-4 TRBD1 ASSIGTALETQY
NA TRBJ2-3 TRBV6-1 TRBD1 ASSEQGAPDTQY
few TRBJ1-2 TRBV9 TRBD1 ASSYRDREDGYT
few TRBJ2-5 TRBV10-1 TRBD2 ATSPRTSGKWETQY
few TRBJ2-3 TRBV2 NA ASSLLTGSEYTQY